This TCR beta chain was captured by sequencing in a study of neurological immune-mediated disorders. This clonotype was found many times. The study built sorted libraries from around 1 million CD4+ or CD8+ T cells. Synthesis of cDNA was performed by 5'RACE using 10-nucleotide random UMIs. Per sequencing run, 15-18 subjects together gave over 190 million TCR-beta sequences. Each CDR3 protein gets one entry after TCRdb re-called the 5' RACE reads with MiXCR. Of about 30,000 distinct CDR3 sequences listed, around 5.9% are singletons. The germline V gene encodes CDR1 MGHRA and CDR2 YSYEKL. This CDR3 spans 15 amino acids. V was trimmed by 1 base and J by 5 bases, leaving 14 bases between them.

The TCR was taken from a woman aged 45-60 years in good health. Sample: CD4+ T cells from blood. The rearrangement joins TRBV4-1 to TRBJ1-1; D is uncertain. Here the CDR3 reads CASSQVPGLRTEAFF. CDR3 DNA: TGCGCCAGCAGCCAAGTACCGGGGTTGAGAACTGAAGCTTTCTTT.